This T cell receptor (beta chain) derives from a study of blood T cells in healthy people across ages. The junction had 9 bases not matched to a gene; V was cut back by 6 bases and J by 5 bases. CDR3 length: 16 residues. Researchers isolated at least 7 million PBMCs per sample. This clonotype was observed a handful of times. It was with a sample-barcoded 5' primer and a J-beta primer mix that a second PCR of roughly 7 to 12 cycles was run. A 12-random-nucleotide template-switch adaptor tagged each cDNA molecule. A single record per CDR3 protein comes from TCRdb applying MiXCR to the 5' RACE reads. The sample contains about 800,000 distinct CDR3 sequences, about 25% of which appear only once. These data also featured in a second study, about T cells of mothers and their children. According to that study: There was no detection of any persistent microchimeric T cell clones.

The specimen was blood. This TCR was sampled from a boy under 18 in good health. The chain combines TRBV12-3 or TRBV12-4 with TRBJ2-5; TRBD2 matches 13 bases. This CDR3 is CASSTLGTSGKETQYF. In DNA form, the CDR3 reads TGTGCCAGCAGCACACTAGGGACTAGCGGGAAGGAGACCCAGTACTTC.